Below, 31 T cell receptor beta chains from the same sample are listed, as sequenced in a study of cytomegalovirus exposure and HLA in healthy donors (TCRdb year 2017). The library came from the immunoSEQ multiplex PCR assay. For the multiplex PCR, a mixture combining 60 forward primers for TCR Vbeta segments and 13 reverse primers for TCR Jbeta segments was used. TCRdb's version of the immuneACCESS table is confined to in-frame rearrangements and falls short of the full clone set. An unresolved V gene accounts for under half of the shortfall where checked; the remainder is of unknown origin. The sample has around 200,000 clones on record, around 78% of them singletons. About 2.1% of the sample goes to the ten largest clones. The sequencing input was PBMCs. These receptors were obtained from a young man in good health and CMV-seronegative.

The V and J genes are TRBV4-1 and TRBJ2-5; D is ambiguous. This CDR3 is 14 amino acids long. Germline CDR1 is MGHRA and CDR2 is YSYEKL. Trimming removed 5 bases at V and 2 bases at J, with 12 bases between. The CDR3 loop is CASSSHRLQETQYF. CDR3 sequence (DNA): TGCGCCAGCAGCTCCCATAGATTACAAGAGACCCAGTACTTC.

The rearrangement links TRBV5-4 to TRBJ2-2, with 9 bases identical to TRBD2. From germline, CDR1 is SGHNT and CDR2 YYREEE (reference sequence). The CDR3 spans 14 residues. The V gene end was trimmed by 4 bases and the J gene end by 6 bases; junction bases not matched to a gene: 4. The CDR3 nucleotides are TGTGCCAGCAGCAGTAGCGGGAGACCCGGGGAGCTGTTTTTT. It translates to CASSSSGRPGELFF.

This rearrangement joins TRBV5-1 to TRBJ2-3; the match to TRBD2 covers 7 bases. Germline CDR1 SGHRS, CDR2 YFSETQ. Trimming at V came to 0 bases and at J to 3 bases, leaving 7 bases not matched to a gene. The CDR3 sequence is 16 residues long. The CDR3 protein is CASSLEAGRVTDTQYF. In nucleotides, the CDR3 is TGCGCCAGCAGCTTGGAGGCAGGGAGGGTAACAGATACGCAGTATTTT.

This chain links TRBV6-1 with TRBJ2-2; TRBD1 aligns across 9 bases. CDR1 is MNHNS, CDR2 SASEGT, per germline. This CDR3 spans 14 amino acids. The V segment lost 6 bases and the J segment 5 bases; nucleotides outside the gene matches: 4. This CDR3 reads CASSTGGGTGELFF. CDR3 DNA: TGTGCCAGCAGCACAGGGGGCGGAACCGGGGAGCTGTTTTTT.

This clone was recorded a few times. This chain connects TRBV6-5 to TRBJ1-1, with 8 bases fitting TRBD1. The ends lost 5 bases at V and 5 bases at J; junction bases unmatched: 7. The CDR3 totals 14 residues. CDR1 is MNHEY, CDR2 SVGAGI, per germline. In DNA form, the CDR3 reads TGTGCCAGCAGTCCCAGGGGGCGGGAAACTGAAGCTTTCTTT. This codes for CASSPRGRETEAFF.

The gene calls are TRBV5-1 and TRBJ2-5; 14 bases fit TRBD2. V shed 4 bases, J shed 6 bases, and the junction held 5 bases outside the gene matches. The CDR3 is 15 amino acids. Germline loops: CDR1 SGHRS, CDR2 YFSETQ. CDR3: CASSPGTSGSQTQYF. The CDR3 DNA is TGCGCCAGCAGCCCCGGGACTAGCGGGAGTCAGACCCAGTACTTC. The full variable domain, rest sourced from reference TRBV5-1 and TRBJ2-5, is KAGVTQTPRYLIKTRGQQVTLSCSPISGHRSVSWYQQTPGQGLQFLFEYFSETQRNKGNFPGRFSGRQFSNSRSEMNVSTLELGDSALYLCASSPGTSGSQTQYFGPGTRLLVL.

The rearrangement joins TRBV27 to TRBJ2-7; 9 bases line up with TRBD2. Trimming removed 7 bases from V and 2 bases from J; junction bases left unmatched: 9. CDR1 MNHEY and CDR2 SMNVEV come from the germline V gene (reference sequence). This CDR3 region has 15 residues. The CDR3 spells CASNPIAGVTYEQYF. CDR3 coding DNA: TGTGCCAGCAATCCCATAGCGGGAGTGACCTACGAGCAGTACTTC.

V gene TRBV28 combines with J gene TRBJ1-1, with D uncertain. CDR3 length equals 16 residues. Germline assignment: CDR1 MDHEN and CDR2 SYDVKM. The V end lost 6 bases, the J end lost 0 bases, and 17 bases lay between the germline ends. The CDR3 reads CASSPFGRGMNTEAFF. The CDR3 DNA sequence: TGTGCCAGCAGCCCCTTTGGGCGGGGTATGAACACTGAAGCTTTCTTT.

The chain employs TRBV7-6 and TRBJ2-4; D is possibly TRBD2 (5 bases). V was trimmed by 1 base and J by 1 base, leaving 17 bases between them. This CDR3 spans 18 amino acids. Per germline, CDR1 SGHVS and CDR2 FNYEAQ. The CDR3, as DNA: TGTGCCAGCAGCTTAGGCCTTCGAAGGGAGACGGCCAAAAACATTCAGTACTTC. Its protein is CASSLGLRRETAKNIQYF.

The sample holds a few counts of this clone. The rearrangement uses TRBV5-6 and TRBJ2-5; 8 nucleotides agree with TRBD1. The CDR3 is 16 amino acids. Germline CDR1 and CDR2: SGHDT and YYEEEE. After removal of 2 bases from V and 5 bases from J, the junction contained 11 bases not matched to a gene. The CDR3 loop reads CASSLRTGHRGETQYF. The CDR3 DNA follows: TGTGCCAGCAGCTTAAGGACAGGGCACAGGGGGGAGACCCAGTACTTC. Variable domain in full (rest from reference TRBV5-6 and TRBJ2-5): DAGVTQSPTHLIKTRGQQVTLRCSPKSGHDTVSWYQQALGQGPQFIFQYYEEEERQRGNFPDRFSGHQFPNYSSELNVNALLLGDSALYLCASSLRTGHRGETQYFGPGTRLLVL.

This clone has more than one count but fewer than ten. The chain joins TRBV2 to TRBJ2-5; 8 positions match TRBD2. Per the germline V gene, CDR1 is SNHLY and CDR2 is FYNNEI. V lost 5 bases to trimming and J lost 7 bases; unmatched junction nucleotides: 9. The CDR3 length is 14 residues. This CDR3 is CASSTGLAPRTQYF. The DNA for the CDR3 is TGTGCCAGCAGTACCGGACTAGCCCCCAGGACCCAGTACTTC. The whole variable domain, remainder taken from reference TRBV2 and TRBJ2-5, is EPEVTQTPSHQVTQMGQEVILRCVPISNHLYFYWYRQILGQKVEFLVSFYNNEISEKSEIFDDQFSVERPDGSNFTLKIRSTKLEDSAMYFCASSTGLAPRTQYFGPGTRLLVL.

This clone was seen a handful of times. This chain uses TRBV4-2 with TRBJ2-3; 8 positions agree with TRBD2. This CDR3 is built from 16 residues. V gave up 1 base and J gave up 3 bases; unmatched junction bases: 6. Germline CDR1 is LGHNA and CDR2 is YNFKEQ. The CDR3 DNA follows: TGTGCCAGCAGCCAAGTTACGGGAGGGCGAACAGATACGCAGTATTTT. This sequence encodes CASSQVTGGRTDTQYF.

The CDR3 reads CASSSIEGARKETQYF. CDR3 nucleotide sequence: TGTGCCAGCAGCTCAATAGAGGGGGCTAGGAAGGAGACCCAGTACTTC. V usage is TRBV5-6 and J usage is TRBJ2-5; 7 bases line up with TRBD1. Trimming cost V 3 bases and J 5 bases; bases outside gene matches: 13. Germline V gene sequence: CDR1 SGHDT, CDR2 YYEEEE. This CDR3 is 16 amino acids long.

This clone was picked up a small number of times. DNA of the CDR3: TGTGCCAGCAGTGCGGACATTTTCTCCTACAATGAGCAGTTCTTC. Translation gives CASSADIFSYNEQFF. The V call is TRBV2, the J call TRBJ2-1; D is perhaps TRBD1 (5 bases). The CDR3 loop spans 15 amino acids. Trimming took off 4 bases at V and 0 bases at J, with 10 bases between the two ends. Germline assignment: CDR1 SNHLY and CDR2 FYNNEI.

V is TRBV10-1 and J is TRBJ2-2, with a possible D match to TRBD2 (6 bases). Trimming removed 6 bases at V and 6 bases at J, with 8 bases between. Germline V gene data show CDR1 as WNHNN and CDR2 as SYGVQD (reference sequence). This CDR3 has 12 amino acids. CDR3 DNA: TGCGCCAGCAGCAGGGAGGCCGGGGAGCTGTTTTTT. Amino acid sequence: CASSREAGELFF.

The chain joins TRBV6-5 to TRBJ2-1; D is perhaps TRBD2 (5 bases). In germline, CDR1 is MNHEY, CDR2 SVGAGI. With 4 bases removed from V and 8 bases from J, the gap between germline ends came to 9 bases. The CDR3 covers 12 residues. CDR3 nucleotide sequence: TGTGCCAGCAGTTTACTCGGGGATGAGCAGTTCTTC. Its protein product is CASSLLGDEQFF.

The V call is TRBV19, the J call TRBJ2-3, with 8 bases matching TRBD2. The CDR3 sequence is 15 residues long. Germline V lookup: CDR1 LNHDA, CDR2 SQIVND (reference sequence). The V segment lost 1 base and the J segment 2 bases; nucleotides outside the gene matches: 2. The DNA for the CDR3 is TGTGCCAGTAGTATAGCGCGGGGGGTCACAGATACGCAGTATTTT. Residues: CASSIARGVTDTQYF.

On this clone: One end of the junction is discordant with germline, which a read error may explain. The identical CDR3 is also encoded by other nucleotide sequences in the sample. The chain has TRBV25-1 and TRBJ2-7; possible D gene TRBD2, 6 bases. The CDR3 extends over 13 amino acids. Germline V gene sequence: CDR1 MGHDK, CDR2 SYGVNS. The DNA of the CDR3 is TGCGCCAGCAGTTTTGCGGGAACCTACGAGCAGTACTTC. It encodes CASSFAGTYEQYF.

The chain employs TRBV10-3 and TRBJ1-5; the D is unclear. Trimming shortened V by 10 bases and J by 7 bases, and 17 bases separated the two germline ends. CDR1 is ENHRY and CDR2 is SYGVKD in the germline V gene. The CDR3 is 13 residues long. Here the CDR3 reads CATEARPGQPQHF. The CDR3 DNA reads TGTGCCACCGAAGCCCGACCGGGACAGCCCCAGCATTTT.

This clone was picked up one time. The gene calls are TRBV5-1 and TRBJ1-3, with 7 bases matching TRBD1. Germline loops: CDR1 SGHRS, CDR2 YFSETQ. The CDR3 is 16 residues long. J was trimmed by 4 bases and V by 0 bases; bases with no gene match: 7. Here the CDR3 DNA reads TGCGCCAGCAGCTTGGCCGGTACAGGGGACGGAAACACCATATATTTT. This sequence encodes CASSLAGTGDGNTIYF.

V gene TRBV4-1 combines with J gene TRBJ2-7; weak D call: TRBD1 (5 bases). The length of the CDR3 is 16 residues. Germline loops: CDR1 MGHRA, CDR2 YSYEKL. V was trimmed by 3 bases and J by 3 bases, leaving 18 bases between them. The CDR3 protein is CASSQAWGRSLYEQYF. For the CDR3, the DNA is TGCGCCAGCAGCCAGGCGTGGGGCAGGAGTCTCTACGAGCAGTACTTC.

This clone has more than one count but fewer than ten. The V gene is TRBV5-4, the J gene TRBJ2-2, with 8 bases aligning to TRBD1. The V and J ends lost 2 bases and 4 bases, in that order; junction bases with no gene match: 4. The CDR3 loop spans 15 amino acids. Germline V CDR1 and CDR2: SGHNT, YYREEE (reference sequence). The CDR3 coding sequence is TGTGCCAGCAGCTTTAGACAGGGGAGCACCGGGGAGCTGTTTTTT. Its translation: CASSFRQGSTGELFF. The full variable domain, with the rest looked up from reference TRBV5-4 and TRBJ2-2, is ETGVTQSPTHLIKTRGQQVTLRCSSQSGHNTVSWYQQALGQGPQFIFQYYREEENGRGNFPPRFSGLQFPNYSSELNVNALELDDSALYLCASSFRQGSTGELFFGEGSRLTVL.

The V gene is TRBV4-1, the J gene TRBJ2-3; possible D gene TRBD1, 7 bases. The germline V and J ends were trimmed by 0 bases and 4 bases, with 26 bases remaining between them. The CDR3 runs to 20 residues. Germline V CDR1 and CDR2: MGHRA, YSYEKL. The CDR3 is CASSQDLAGGFSSTADTQYF. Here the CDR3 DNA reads TGCGCCAGCAGCCAAGATTTGGCAGGGGGGTTTAGTTCTACGGCAGATACGCAGTATTTT.

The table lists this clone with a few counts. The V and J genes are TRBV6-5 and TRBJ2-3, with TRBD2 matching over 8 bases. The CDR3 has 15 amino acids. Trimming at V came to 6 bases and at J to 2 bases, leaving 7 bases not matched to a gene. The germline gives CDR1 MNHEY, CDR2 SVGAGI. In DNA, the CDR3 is TGTGCCAGCAGCTTACTAGCGGCATTCACAGATACGCAGTATTTT. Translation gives CASSLLAAFTDTQYF.

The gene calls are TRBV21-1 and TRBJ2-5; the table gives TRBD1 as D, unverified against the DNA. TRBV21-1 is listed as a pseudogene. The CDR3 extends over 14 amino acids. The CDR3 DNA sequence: TGTGCCATCCCAGGCCAGGGGAAATTTGAGACCCAGTACTTC. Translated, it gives CAIPGQGKFETQYF.

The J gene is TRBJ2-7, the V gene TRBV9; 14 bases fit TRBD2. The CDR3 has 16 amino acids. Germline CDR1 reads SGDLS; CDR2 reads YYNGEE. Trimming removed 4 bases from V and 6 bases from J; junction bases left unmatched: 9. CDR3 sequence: CASSLSGTSGRSEQYF. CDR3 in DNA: TGTGCCAGCAGCCTATCTGGGACTAGCGGGAGAAGCGAGCAGTACTTC.

The CDR3 DNA follows: TGTGCCAGCCGAAACAGGGGGCTGGCCGGGGAGCTGTTTTTT. Its translation is CASRNRGLAGELFF. The chain links TRBV28 to TRBJ2-2, with 9 bases identical to TRBD1. Germline trimming cut 8 bases from V and 6 bases from J; bases unmatched to any gene: 7. CDR1 MDHEN and CDR2 SYDVKM come from the germline V gene. The CDR3 extends over 14 amino acids.

The CDR3 nucleotides read TGCGCCAGCAGCTTTGGGACAGGGTATGAGCAGTTCTTC. This encodes CASSFGTGYEQFF. The chain has TRBV5-1 and TRBJ2-1; 9 bases align to TRBD1. The junction had 2 bases not matched to a gene; V was cut back by 2 bases and J by 8 bases. The germline V gene has CDR1 SGHRS and CDR2 YFSETQ. This CDR3 has 13 residues.

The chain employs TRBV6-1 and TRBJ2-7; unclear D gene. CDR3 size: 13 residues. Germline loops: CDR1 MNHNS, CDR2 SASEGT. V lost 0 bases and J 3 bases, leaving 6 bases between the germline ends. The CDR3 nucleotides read TGTGCCAGCAGTGAAGCTCCAAACTACGAGCAGTACTTC. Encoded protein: CASSEAPNYEQYF.

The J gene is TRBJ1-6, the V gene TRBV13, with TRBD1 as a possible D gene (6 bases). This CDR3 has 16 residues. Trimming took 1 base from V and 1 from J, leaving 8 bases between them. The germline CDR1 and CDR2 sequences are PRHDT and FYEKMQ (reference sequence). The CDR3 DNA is TGTGCCAGCAGCTTAGAGGGGGGGTCCTATAATTCACCCCTCCACTTT. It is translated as CASSLEGGSYNSPLHF.

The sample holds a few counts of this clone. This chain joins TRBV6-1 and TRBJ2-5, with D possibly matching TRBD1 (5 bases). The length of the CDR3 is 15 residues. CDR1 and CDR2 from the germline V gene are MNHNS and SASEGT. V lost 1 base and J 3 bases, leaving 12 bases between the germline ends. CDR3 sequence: CASSEDQGREETQYF. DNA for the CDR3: TGTGCCAGCAGTGAAGATCAGGGCAGGGAAGAGACCCAGTACTTC.